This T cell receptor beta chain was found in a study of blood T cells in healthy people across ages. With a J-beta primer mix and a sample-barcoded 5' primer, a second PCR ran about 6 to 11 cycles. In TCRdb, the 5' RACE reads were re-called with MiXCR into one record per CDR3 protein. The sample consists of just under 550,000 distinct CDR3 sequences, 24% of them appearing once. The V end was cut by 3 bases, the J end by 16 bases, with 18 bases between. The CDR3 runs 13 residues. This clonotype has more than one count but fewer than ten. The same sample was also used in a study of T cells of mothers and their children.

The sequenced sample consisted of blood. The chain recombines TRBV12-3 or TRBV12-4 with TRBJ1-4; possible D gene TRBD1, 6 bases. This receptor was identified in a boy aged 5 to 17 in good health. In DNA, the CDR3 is TGTGCCAGCAGTTTTTCGGGGGCTGCCCAGAGGTTTTTT. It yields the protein CASSFSGAAQRFF.